What follows are 22 T cell receptor beta chains derived from one specimen sequenced in a study of beta chain features in type 1 diabetes. cDNA synthesis used the whole RNA isolate, giving expressed TCRB sequences. This table comes from immunoSEQ multiplex PCR, and its TCRdb copy is limited to in-frame clones, with some not included. The data hold 360,000 or so clones, with about 19% observed a single time. Input material: naive CD4+ T cells from blood. The source is a woman aged 18-35 years in good health.

This clone has more than one count but fewer than ten. This rearrangement joins TRBV10-3 to TRBJ2-7; 9 positions agree with TRBD2. This CDR3 is 15 amino acids long. Germline CDR1 ENHRY, CDR2 SYGVKD. The junction had 5 bases not matched to a gene; V was cut back by 4 bases and J by 1 base. In nucleotides, the CDR3 is TGTGCCATCAGTGTAATAGCGGGAGAATCCTACGAGCAGTACTTC. As protein: CAISVIAGESYEQYF.

This clone has a single count. The V and J genes are TRBV11-2 and TRBJ2-7, with 7 bases matching TRBD2. V was clipped by 2 bases and J by 3 bases; unmatched bases: 4. The germline gives CDR1 SGHAT, CDR2 FQNNGV. CDR3 length equals 14 residues. The CDR3, as DNA: TGTGCCAGCAGCTTACGGCGGGAGAGCTACGAGCAGTACTTC. It codes for CASSLRRESYEQYF.

This clone turned up a few times. The V gene is TRBV19, the J gene TRBJ2-7, with TRBD1 identical over 8 bases. CDR3 length: 15 residues. From germline, CDR1 is LNHDA and CDR2 SQIVND (reference sequence). V shed 5 bases and J 6 bases; nucleotides not matched to a gene: 12. CDR3 amino acids: CASSAAQGARGEQYF. CDR3 sequence (DNA): TGTGCCAGTAGTGCCGCCCAGGGGGCGCGGGGCGAGCAGTACTTC.

The chain joins TRBV7-6 to TRBJ2-7; TRBD2 aligns across 9 bases. Germline-derived CDR1 and CDR2 are SGHVS and FNYEAQ. This CDR3 contains 15 residues. V was pared by 5 bases and J by 3 bases, with 8 bases of the junction left unmatched. The CDR3 region has the DNA TGTGCCAGCAGCCGTCTAGCGGGGACTAGCTACGAGCAGTACTTC. Translation gives CASSRLAGTSYEQYF.

The rearrangement links TRBV7-8 to TRBJ2-5; a possible D gene is TRBD2 (7 bases). Trimming pared 9 bases from V and 5 bases from J, leaving 10 bases between. This CDR3 region has 11 residues. Germline assignment: CDR1 SGHVS and CDR2 FQNEAQ. CDR3 loop: CASRGGETQYF. CDR3 coding DNA: TGTGCCAGTAGGGGGGGGGAGACCCAGTACTTC.

The chain recombines TRBV5-1 with TRBJ2-1, with 9 bases aligning to TRBD2. The V segment lost 2 bases and the J segment 14 bases; nucleotides outside the gene matches: 5. The CDR3 is 12 amino acids. The germline CDR1 and CDR2 sequences are SGHRS and YFSETQ. The CDR3 nucleotides are TGCGCCAGCAGCTTCCCTAGCGGGAAAAAGTTCTTC. Its protein product is CASSFPSGKKFF.

This clone appeared a few times. The chain combines TRBV2 with TRBJ2-1; 9 bases agree with TRBD1. The CDR3 is 12 residues long. V shed 8 bases and J 8 bases; nucleotides not matched to a gene: 4. Germline CDR1 SNHLY, CDR2 FYNNEI. The CDR3 protein is CASRTGDHEQFF. As DNA, the CDR3 is TGTGCCAGCCGGACAGGGGATCATGAGCAGTTCTTC. Full variable domain (outside the CDR3, taken from reference TRBV2 and TRBJ2-1): EPEVTQTPSHQVTQMGQEVILRCVPISNHLYFYWYRQILGQKVEFLVSFYNNEISEKSEIFDDQFSVERPDGSNFTLKIRSTKLEDSAMYFCASRTGDHEQFFGPGTRLTVL.

Concerning this clone itself: At the DNA level, this CDR3 is encoded by other sequences in the same sample as well. The V and J genes are TRBV5-1 and TRBJ2-3; a weak D match, TRBD2 (6 bases). This CDR3 is 14 amino acids long. Germline-derived CDR1 and CDR2 are SGHRS and YFSETQ. The V end was cut by 4 bases, the J end by 0 bases, with 9 bases between. The CDR3 loop reads CASSLGTSTDTQYF. The CDR3 coding sequence is TGCGCCAGCAGCCTCGGGACTAGCACAGATACGCAGTATTTT.

The chain employs TRBV7-6 and TRBJ2-3; the D is unclear. This CDR3 spans 13 amino acids. Trimming shortened V by 5 bases and J by 4 bases, and 10 bases separated the two germline ends. CDR1 SGHVS and CDR2 FNYEAQ come from the germline V gene. The CDR3 is CASSVGPADTQYF. The CDR3 bases are TGTGCCAGCAGCGTAGGGCCTGCAGATACGCAGTATTTT.

This clone has only a few counts. This chain uses TRBV7-9 with TRBJ2-3; possible D gene TRBD2, 6 bases. Trimming took off 1 base at V and 4 bases at J, with 15 bases between the two ends. The CDR3 spans 16 residues. Germline V gives CDR1 SEHNR, CDR2 FQNEAQ (reference sequence). The CDR3 DNA reads TGTGCCAGCAGCTTAGGGCCCAACAGGAGGGCAGATACGCAGTATTTT. This codes for CASSLGPNRRADTQYF.

This chain connects TRBV9 to TRBJ1-6, with a tentative D call TRBD1 (5 bases). CDR1 and CDR2 from the germline V gene are SGDLS and YYNGEE. The CDR3 runs 15 residues. Trimming stripped 0 bases from V and 11 bases from J, with 15 bases between. CDR3 amino acids: CASSVGHYQGAPLHF. Written as DNA, the CDR3 is TGTGCCAGCAGCGTAGGGCACTATCAGGGTGCACCCCTCCACTTT.

The V gene is TRBV6-5, the J gene TRBJ2-5; 7 bases align to TRBD2. This CDR3 comprises 15 residues. The J segment lost 7 bases and the V segment lost 6 bases, leaving 14 bases of the junction unmatched. Germline V gene lookup returns CDR1 MNHEY and CDR2 SVGAGI. CDR3 DNA: TGTGCCAGCAGGTCGAGGAGCGGGGACCTTGGGACCCAGTACTTC. This encodes CASRSRSGDLGTQYF.

The rearrangement uses TRBV4-1 and TRBJ1-4; 9 bases align to TRBD1. With V trimmed by 2 bases and J by 7 bases, 5 bases remained unmatched. The germline V gene has CDR1 MGHRA and CDR2 YSYEKL. There are 15 residues in the CDR3. CDR3 in amino acids: CASSQTGGASEKLFF. DNA of the CDR3: TGCGCCAGCAGCCAAACAGGGGGCGCATCTGAAAAACTGTTTTTT.

This clone has only a few counts. The chain is built from TRBV5-1 and TRBJ1-1, with unresolved D. CDR3 length: 12 residues. Trimming removed 4 bases from V and 1 base from J, with 5 bases in between. Germline assignment: CDR1 SGHRS and CDR2 YFSETQ. The CDR3 is CASSRRNTEAFF. CDR3 bases: TGCGCCAGCAGCCGTCGGAACACTGAAGCTTTCTTT.

The chain couples TRBV27 to TRBJ2-5; the match to TRBD1 covers 7 bases. The junction had 2 bases not matched to a gene; V was cut back by 2 bases and J by 5 bases. Per germline, CDR1 MNHEY and CDR2 SMNVEV (reference sequence). The CDR3 has 13 amino acids. CDR3: CASSLNRGETQYF. Written as DNA, the CDR3 is TGTGCCAGCAGTTTAAACAGGGGCGAGACCCAGTACTTC.

The chain employs TRBV7-3 and TRBJ2-7; TRBD1 might be the D (6 bases). The CDR3 consists of 14 residues. V shed 4 bases and J shed 3 bases, with 13 bases lying between them. Germline-derived CDR1 and CDR2 are SGHTA and FQGTGA. CDR3 in amino acids: CASSSSSDSYEQYF. CDR3 DNA: TGTGCCAGCAGCTCAAGTTCGGACAGCTACGAGCAGTACTTC. Based on the CDR3 plus reference TRBV7-3 and TRBJ2-7, the full variable domain is GAGVSQTPSNKVTEKGKYVELRCDPISGHTALYWYRQSLGQGPEFLIYFQGTGAADDSGLPNDRFFAVRPEGSVSTLKIQRTERGDSAVYLCASSSSSDSYEQYFGPGTRLTVT.

The V call is TRBV5-6, the J call TRBJ2-3; D gene unclear. The germline V gene encodes CDR1 SGHDT and CDR2 YYEEEE. V was clipped by 3 bases and J by 2 bases, with 7 bases between them. This CDR3 comprises 13 residues. This chain's CDR3 is CASSWLHTDTQYF. CDR3 DNA sequence: TGTGCCAGCAGCTGGCTTCACACAGATACGCAGTATTTT.

There are a few counts of this clone. The rearrangement links TRBV7-2 to TRBJ2-7, with 8 bases that match TRBD2. Germline loops: CDR1 SGHTA, CDR2 FQGNSA. This CDR3 contains 17 residues. The J segment lost 0 bases and the V segment lost 2 bases, leaving 9 bases of the junction unmatched. Here the CDR3 reads CASSLYSGRPSSYEQYF. CDR3 DNA: TGTGCCAGCAGCTTATACAGCGGGAGACCTAGCTCCTACGAGCAGTACTTC. Variable domain in full (rest from reference TRBV7-2 and TRBJ2-7): GAGVSQSPSNKVTEKGKDVELRCDPISGHTALYWYRQSLGQGLEFLIYFQGNSAPDKSGLPSDRFSAERTGGSVSTLTIQRTQQEDSAVYLCASSLYSGRPSSYEQYFGPGTRLTVT.

The chain couples TRBV30 to TRBJ2-1; 11 nucleotides agree with TRBD2. The germline gives CDR1 GTSNPN, CDR2 SVGIG (reference sequence). This CDR3 is built from 13 residues. V lost 4 bases, J lost 7 bases, and 3 bases stayed unmatched. CDR3 amino acids: CAWKLAGGNEQFF. The CDR3 nucleotides are TGTGCCTGGAAGTTAGCGGGAGGGAATGAGCAGTTCTTC.

The rearrangement uses TRBV5-1 and TRBJ2-7; 9 bases match TRBD2. CDR1 and CDR2 from the germline V gene are SGHRS and YFSETQ. With V trimmed by 7 bases and J by 4 bases, 21 bases remained unmatched. The CDR3 spans 18 residues. CDR3 DNA: TGCGCCAGCGAAATAAAGGTTCCGGCGGGGGGGCCGAGGTACGAGCAGTACTTC. Its translation is CASEIKVPAGGPRYEQYF.

V usage is TRBV2 and J usage is TRBJ2-7; possible D gene TRBD1, 5 bases. Per the germline V gene, CDR1 is SNHLY and CDR2 is FYNNEI. V gave up 8 bases and J gave up 5 bases, with 13 bases separating them. The CDR3 is 12 amino acids. The CDR3 DNA follows: TGTGCCAGCTCGCCAGGGCCCCACGAGCAGTACTTC. This translates into CASSPGPHEQYF.

The J gene is TRBJ1-1, the V gene TRBV13, with 9 nucleotides matching TRBD1. This CDR3 is built from 15 residues. V trimming: 5 bases; J trimming: 6 bases; junction bases outside the gene matches: 10. The germline V gene encodes CDR1 PRHDT and CDR2 FYEKMQ (reference sequence). Written as DNA, the CDR3 is TGTGCCAGCAGCAGAACGGACAGGGGCGGGGCTGAAGCTTTCTTT. This codes for CASSRTDRGGAEAFF.